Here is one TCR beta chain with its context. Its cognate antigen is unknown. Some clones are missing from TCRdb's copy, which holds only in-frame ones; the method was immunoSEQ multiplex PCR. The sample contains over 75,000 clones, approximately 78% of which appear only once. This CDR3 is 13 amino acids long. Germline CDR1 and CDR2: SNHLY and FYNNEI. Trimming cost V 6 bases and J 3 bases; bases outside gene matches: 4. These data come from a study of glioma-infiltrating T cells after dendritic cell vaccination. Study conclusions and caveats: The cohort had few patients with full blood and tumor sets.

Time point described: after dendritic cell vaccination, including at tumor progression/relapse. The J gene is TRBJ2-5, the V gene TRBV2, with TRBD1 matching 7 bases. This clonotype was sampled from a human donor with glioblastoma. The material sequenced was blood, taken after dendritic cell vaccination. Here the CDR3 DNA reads TGTGCCAGCAGGCAGGGGGAGAAAGAGACCCAGTACTTC. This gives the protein CASRQGEKETQYF.